The 25 T cell receptor beta chains listed next were all sequenced from one sample in a study of cytomegalovirus exposure and HLA in healthy donors (dated 2017 in TCRdb). Libraries were prepared through the immunoSEQ multiplex PCR assay. TCRdb took this table from immuneACCESS and kept in-frame rearrangements with V and J called. Such tables lack part of the clones; where checked against another copy, unresolved V genes explain under half of the gap, and the rest is unexplained. This sample gives fewer than 350,000 clones in total; around 89% of them show up just once. In total, the top ten clones hold over 0.7% of the sample. Sequencing was performed on PBMCs. The receptor set was obtained from a woman in her late teens or twenties in good health and CMV-seronegative.

The chain employs TRBV28 and TRBJ2-7, with a weak D call TRBD2 (6 bases). The V gene lost 6 bases and the J gene lost 5 bases, with 20 bases spanning the gap. This CDR3 comprises 15 residues. Looked up from germline, CDR1 is MDHEN and CDR2 is SYDVKM. The CDR3 region is CASRGPGAQDHEQYF. Written as DNA, the CDR3 is TGTGCCAGCAGGGGGCCGGGAGCTCAAGACCACGAGCAGTACTTC.

The chain carries TRBV30 and TRBJ2-7; TRBD2 might be the D (7 bases). This CDR3 spans 17 amino acids. Germline V gene sequence: CDR1 GTSNPN, CDR2 SVGIG (reference sequence). V shed 1 base and J shed 2 bases, with 21 bases lying between them. The CDR3 reads CAWSDGHGGASTYEQYF. The CDR3 DNA follows: TGTGCCTGGAGTGACGGACATGGGGGGGCCTCCACCTACGAGCAGTACTTC.

The chain is built from TRBV5-1 and TRBJ2-7, with 7 bases lining up with TRBD1. Germline assignment: CDR1 SGHRS and CDR2 YFSETQ. Losses at the gene ends were 0 bases for V and 7 bases for J; bases not matched to a gene: 10. CDR3 size: 15 residues. CDR3 in amino acids: CASSLGGQDSGEQYF. The CDR3 DNA is TGCGCCAGCAGCTTGGGTGGACAGGATTCTGGGGAGCAGTACTTC.

V gene TRBV6-1 combines with J gene TRBJ2-2; 8 bases are a match to TRBD1. CDR1 MNHNS and CDR2 SASEGT come from the germline V gene. The CDR3 totals 15 residues. J lost 6 bases, V lost 4 bases, and 7 bases had no gene match. CDR3 sequence: CASSAAQGAAGELFF. Here the CDR3 DNA reads TGTGCCAGCAGTGCAGCGCAGGGGGCGGCCGGGGAGCTGTTTTTT.

This sequence joins TRBV29-1 and TRBJ2-5; the match to TRBD1 covers 12 bases. This CDR3 region has 15 residues. Trimming took 1 base from V and 5 from J; bases not matched to a gene: 5. CDR1 and CDR2 from the germline V gene are SQVTM and ANQGSEA. The CDR3 reads CSVEGGTGGGETQYF. The CDR3 nucleotides read TGCAGCGTTGAAGGTGGGACAGGGGGCGGCGAGACCCAGTACTTC.

This clone turned up a few times. The chain is built from TRBV5-1 and TRBJ1-3; TRBD1 might be the D (6 bases). CDR1 and CDR2 (germline): SGHRS, YFSETQ. Trimming took off 4 bases at V and 3 bases at J, with 17 bases between the two ends. The CDR3 sequence is 16 residues long. CDR3 nucleotide sequence: TGCGCCAGCAGCGGACGGACAGCAGGATTTGGAAACACCATATATTTT. It specifies CASSGRTAGFGNTIYF.

The chain uses TRBV28 and TRBJ2-7; 8 positions match TRBD2. J lost 7 bases, V lost 10 bases, and 21 bases had no gene match. CDR3 size: 16 residues. Germline lookup yields CDR1 MDHEN and CDR2 SYDVKM. The CDR3 nucleotides are TGTGCCACCTCCTTGCGTAGCGGGACCCTACTTTCTGAGCAGTACTTC. Translating it yields CATSLRSGTLLSEQYF.

The chain couples TRBV19 to TRBJ2-7, with D perhaps TRBD2 (5 bases). Trimming shortened V by 2 bases and J by 5 bases, and 16 bases separated the two germline ends. The CDR3 sequence is 15 residues long. Germline lookup yields CDR1 LNHDA and CDR2 SQIVND (reference sequence). The DNA for the CDR3 is TGTGCCAGTAGTATATCGGGGAGATCTTCCGACGAGCAGTACTTC. Its translation is CASSISGRSSDEQYF. Variable domain in full (rest from reference TRBV19 and TRBJ2-7): DGGITQSPKYLFRKEGQNVTLSCEQNLNHDAMYWYRQDPGQGLRLIYYSQIVNDFQKGDIAEGYSVSREKKESFPLTVTSAQKNPTAFYLCASSISGRSSDEQYFGPGTRLTVT.

The genes are TRBV5-1 and TRBJ1-3; D is unresolved. V was pared by 4 bases and J by 0 bases, with 14 bases between. CDR3 size: 16 residues. Germline values: CDR1 SGHRS, CDR2 YFSETQ. In DNA form, the CDR3 reads TGCGCCAGCAGCCCCCTCGACGGGAACTCTGGAAACACCATATATTTT. It specifies CASSPLDGNSGNTIYF.

This clone was seen once. The chain joins TRBV15 to TRBJ2-7; the D is unclear. The V end was cut by 0 bases, the J end by 4 bases, with 13 bases between. Germline V gives CDR1 LNHNV, CDR2 YYDKDF (reference sequence). There are 15 residues in the CDR3. The CDR3 nucleotides are TGTGCCACCAGCAGAGATCGGTGGTCTCTTTACGAGCAGTACTTC. Amino acids: CATSRDRWSLYEQYF.

This clone has just a few counts. V and J are TRBV5-1 and TRBJ2-7, with 9 bases identical to TRBD1. The CDR3 is 13 amino acids. CDR1 is SGHRS, CDR2 YFSETQ, per germline. The J segment lost 3 bases and the V segment lost 3 bases, leaving 1 base of the junction unmatched. CDR3 DNA: TGCGCCAGCAGCTGGGGACAGGGCTACGAGCAGTACTTC. Encoded protein: CASSWGQGYEQYF. Filled out from reference TRBV5-1 and TRBJ2-7, the complete variable domain reads KAGVTQTPRYLIKTRGQQVTLSCSPISGHRSVSWYQQTPGQGLQFLFEYFSETQRNKGNFPGRFSGRQFSNSRSEMNVSTLELGDSALYLCASSWGQGYEQYFGPGTRLTVT.

The chain employs TRBV19 and TRBJ2-7, with TRBD2 matching over 9 bases. The CDR3 length is 15 residues. After removal of 3 bases from V and 7 bases from J, the junction contained 10 bases not matched to a gene. Looked up from germline, CDR1 is LNHDA and CDR2 is SQIVND (reference sequence). In DNA form, the CDR3 reads TGTGCCAGTAGTATTTCAGCGGGAGGCCCGGTTGAGCAGTACTTC. It yields the protein CASSISAGGPVEQYF.

The rearrangement links TRBV10-3 to TRBJ2-7; 8 bases align to TRBD2. This CDR3 spans 15 amino acids. With 0 bases clipped from V and 5 bases from J, the junction kept 6 bases outside the gene matches. Germline V gives CDR1 ENHRY, CDR2 SYGVKD. The CDR3 bases are TGTGCCATCAGTGAGTCGGGGCTAGCGGGTAACGAGCAGTACTTC. Translation: CAISESGLAGNEQYF.

CDR3 nucleotide sequence: TGTGCCAGTAGTGACAGGGCTGGCCAAGAGACCCAGTACTTC. This sequence encodes CASSDRAGQETQYF. The chain joins TRBV19 to TRBJ2-5, with 7 positions matching TRBD1. In germline, CDR1 is LNHDA, CDR2 SQIVND (reference sequence). The CDR3 covers 14 residues. V was pared by 5 bases and J by 1 base, with 4 bases of the junction left unmatched.

This chain uses TRBV9 with TRBJ2-5; D gene ambiguous. Germline values: CDR1 SGDLS, CDR2 YYNGEE. The CDR3 contains 12 residues. With 1 base removed from V and 5 bases from J, the gap between germline ends came to 6 bases. The CDR3 nucleotides are TGTGCCAGCAGCGTATTGGAGGAGACCCAGTACTTC. Protein sequence: CASSVLEETQYF.

This clone was observed a few times. The rearrangement uses TRBV5-8 and TRBJ1-2, with D possibly matching TRBD1 (5 bases). Germline V gene lookup returns CDR1 SGHTS and CDR2 YDEGEE. The CDR3 consists of 13 residues. V was cut by 6 bases and J by 8 bases, with 17 bases left in between. The CDR3 DNA sequence: TGTGCCAGCAAGTGGAGGGGCTCTCCCGGCTACACCTTC. It is translated as CASKWRGSPGYTF.

V gene TRBV4-3 combines with J gene TRBJ2-3, with D tentatively TRBD1 (5 bases). This CDR3 is 14 amino acids long. V was shortened by 3 bases and J by 0 bases, with 7 bases between the two germline ends. The V gene's germline CDR1 is LGHNA and CDR2 YSLEER. This CDR3 reads CASSQTDSTDTQYF. The CDR3 nucleotides are TGCGCCAGCAGCCAGACAGATAGCACAGATACGCAGTATTTT.

Note on this clone: Within the sample, other DNA sequences also encode this same CDR3. V is TRBV27 and J is TRBJ2-1; 13 positions match TRBD2. Germline loops: CDR1 MNHEY, CDR2 SMNVEV (reference sequence). The V segment lost 0 bases and the J segment 5 bases; nucleotides outside the gene matches: 1. The CDR3 is made up of 16 amino acids. The CDR3 DNA sequence: TGTGCCAGCAGTTTATCGGGACTAGCGGGAAACAATGAGCAGTTCTTC. It codes for CASSLSGLAGNNEQFF.

The V gene is TRBV2, the J gene TRBJ1-2; TRBD1 agrees at 9 bases. Germline CDR1 is SNHLY and CDR2 is FYNNEI. This CDR3 comprises 15 residues. V was pared by 3 bases and J by 8 bases, with 10 bases of the junction left unmatched. Here the CDR3 DNA reads TGTGCCAGCAGTGAGGGTTTCAGGACAGGGGAAGGCTACACCTTC. Translating gives CASSEGFRTGEGYTF.

The gene calls are TRBV19 and TRBJ1-5; 7 bases fit TRBD1. Looked up from germline, CDR1 is LNHDA and CDR2 is SQIVND (reference sequence). This CDR3 contains 16 residues. V lost 4 bases to trimming and J lost 3 bases; unmatched junction nucleotides: 9. CDR3 nucleotide sequence: TGTGCCAGTAGTACTGAGACAGGGTGGGTCAATCAGCCCCAGCATTTT. This translates into CASSTETGWVNQPQHF. The whole variable domain, filled in from reference TRBV19 and TRBJ1-5, reads DGGITQSPKYLFRKEGQNVTLSCEQNLNHDAMYWYRQDPGQGLRLIYYSQIVNDFQKGDIAEGYSVSREKKESFPLTVTSAQKNPTAFYLCASSTETGWVNQPQHFGDGTRLSIL.

The chain uses TRBV5-4 and TRBJ1-1; D might be TRBD1 (5 bases). The CDR3 is made up of 15 amino acids. Germline lookup yields CDR1 SGHNT and CDR2 YYREEE (reference sequence). V lost 4 bases and J 3 bases, leaving 16 bases between the germline ends. The CDR3 reads CASSTGTGVYTEAFF. CDR3 DNA sequence: TGTGCCAGCAGCACCGGGACGGGAGTTTACACTGAAGCTTTCTTT.

This chain links TRBV4-1 with TRBJ2-3; maybe TRBD1 (5 bases). CDR3 length equals 15 residues. Germline CDR1 MGHRA, CDR2 YSYEKL. The ends were cut back, 2 bases at V and 1 base at J, with 10 bases in the middle. The CDR3 spells CASSQKGIGTDTQYF. The CDR3, as DNA: TGCGCCAGCAGCCAAAAGGGGATTGGCACAGATACGCAGTATTTT.

The chain links TRBV2 to TRBJ1-6; a possible D gene is TRBD1 (6 bases). This CDR3 is built from 13 residues. Germline V gives CDR1 SNHLY, CDR2 FYNNEI. V lost 11 bases and J lost 7, with 15 bases in between. The CDR3 sequence is CAVQGIKNSPLHF. CDR3 nucleotides: TGTGCCGTACAGGGTATAAAGAATTCACCCCTCCACTTT.

This chain connects TRBV6-1 to TRBJ2-1, with D tentatively TRBD2 (5 bases). Trimming pared 3 bases from V and 1 base from J, leaving 7 bases between. This CDR3 has 14 residues. CDR1 and CDR2 from the germline V gene are MNHNS and SASEGT. CDR3 coding DNA: TGTGCCAGCAGTGACCTAGCATCCTACAATGAGCAGTTCTTC. The encoded protein is CASSDLASYNEQFF.

The rearrangement joins TRBV28 to TRBJ1-2; 8 bases fit TRBD1. The CDR3 is 14 residues long. Germline V gives CDR1 MDHEN, CDR2 SYDVKM. Losses at the gene ends were 6 bases for V and 6 bases for J; bases not matched to a gene: 9. CDR3: CASSSDRDRNGYTF. The CDR3 DNA follows: TGTGCCAGCAGCTCGGACAGGGACAGGAATGGCTACACCTTC.